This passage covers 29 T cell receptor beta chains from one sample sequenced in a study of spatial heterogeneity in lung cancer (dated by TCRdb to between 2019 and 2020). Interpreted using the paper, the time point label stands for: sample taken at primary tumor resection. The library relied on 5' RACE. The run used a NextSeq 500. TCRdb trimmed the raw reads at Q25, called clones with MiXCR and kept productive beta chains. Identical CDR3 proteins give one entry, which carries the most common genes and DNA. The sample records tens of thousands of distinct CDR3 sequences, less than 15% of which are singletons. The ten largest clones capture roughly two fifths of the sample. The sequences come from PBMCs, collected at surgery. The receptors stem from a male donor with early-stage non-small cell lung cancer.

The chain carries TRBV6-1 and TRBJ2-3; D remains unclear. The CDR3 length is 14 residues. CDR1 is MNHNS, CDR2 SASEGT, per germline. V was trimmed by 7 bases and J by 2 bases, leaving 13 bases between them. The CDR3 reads CASKPPGDTDTQYF. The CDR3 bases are TGTGCCAGCAAACCCCCGGGTGACACAGATACGCAGTATTTT.

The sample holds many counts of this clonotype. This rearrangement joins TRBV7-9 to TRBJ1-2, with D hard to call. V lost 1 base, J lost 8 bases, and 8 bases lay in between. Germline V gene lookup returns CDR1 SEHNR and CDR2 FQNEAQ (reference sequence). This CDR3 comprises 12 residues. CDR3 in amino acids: CASSLDYGGYTF. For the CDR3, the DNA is TGTGCCAGCAGCTTAGACTATGGCGGCTACACCTTC.

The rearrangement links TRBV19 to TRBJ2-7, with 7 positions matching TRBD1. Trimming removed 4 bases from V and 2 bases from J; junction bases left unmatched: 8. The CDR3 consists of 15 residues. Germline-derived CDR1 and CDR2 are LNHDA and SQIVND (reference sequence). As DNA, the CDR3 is TGTGCCAGTAGTAACCCGGGACAGAGCCCCTACGAGCAGTACTTC. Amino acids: CASSNPGQSPYEQYF.

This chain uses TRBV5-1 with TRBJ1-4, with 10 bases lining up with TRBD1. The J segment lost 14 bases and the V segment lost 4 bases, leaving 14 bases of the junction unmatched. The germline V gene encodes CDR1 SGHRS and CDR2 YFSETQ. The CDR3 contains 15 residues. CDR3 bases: TGCGCCAGCAGCCCCGGACAGGGGGAGATGAAAGGGCTGTTTTTT. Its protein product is CASSPGQGEMKGLFF.

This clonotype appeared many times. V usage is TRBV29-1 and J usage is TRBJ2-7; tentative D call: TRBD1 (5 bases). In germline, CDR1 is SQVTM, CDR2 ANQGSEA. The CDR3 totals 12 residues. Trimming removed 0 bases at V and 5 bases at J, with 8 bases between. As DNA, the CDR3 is TGCAGCGTTGAAGACCTCAGGGACGAGCAGTACTTC. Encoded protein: CSVEDLRDEQYF.

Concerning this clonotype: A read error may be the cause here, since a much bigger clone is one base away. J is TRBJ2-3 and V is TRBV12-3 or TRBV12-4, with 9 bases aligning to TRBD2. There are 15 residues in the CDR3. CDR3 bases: TGTGCCGGCAGTTTGACTAGCGGCCGCACAGATACGCAGTATTTT. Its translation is CAGSLTSGRTDTQYF.

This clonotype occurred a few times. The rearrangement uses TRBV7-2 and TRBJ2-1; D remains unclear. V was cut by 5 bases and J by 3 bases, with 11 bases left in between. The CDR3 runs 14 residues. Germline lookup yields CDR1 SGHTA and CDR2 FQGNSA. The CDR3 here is CASSPDASYNEQFF. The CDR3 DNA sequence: TGTGCCAGCAGCCCCGACGCCAGCTACAATGAGCAGTTCTTC.

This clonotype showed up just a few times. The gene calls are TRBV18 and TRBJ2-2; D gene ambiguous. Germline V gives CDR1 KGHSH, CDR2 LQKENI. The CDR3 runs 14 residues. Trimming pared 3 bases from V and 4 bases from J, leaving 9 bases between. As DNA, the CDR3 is TGTGCCAGCTCACCTACACGAGGCACCGGGGAGCTGTTTTTT. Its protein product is CASSPTRGTGELFF.

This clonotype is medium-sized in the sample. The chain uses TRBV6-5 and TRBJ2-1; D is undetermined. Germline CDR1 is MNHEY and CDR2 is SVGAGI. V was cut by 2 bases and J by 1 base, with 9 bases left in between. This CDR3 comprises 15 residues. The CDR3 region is CASSYARWSYNEQFF. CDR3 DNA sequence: TGTGCCAGCAGTTACGCTCGATGGTCCTACAATGAGCAGTTCTTC.

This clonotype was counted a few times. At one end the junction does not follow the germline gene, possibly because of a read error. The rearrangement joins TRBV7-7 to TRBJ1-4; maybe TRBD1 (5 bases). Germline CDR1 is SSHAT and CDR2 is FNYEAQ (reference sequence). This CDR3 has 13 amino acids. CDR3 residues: CASSRDVGGKLFF. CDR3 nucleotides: TGTGCTAGCAGCCGGGACGTCGGGGGAAAACTGTTTTTT. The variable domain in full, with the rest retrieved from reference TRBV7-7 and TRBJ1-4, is GAGVSQSPRYKVTKRGQDVTLRCDPISSHATLYWYQQALGQGPEFLTYFNYEAQPDKSGLPSDRFSAERPEGSISTLTIQRTEQRDSAMYRCASSRDVGGKLFFGSGTQLSVL.

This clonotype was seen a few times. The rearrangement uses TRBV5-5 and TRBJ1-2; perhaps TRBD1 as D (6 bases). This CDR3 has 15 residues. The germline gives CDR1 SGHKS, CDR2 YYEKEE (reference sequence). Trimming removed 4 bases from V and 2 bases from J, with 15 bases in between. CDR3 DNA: TGTGCCAGCAGCCGGAACCAACAGGGCAACTATGGCTACACCTTC. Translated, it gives CASSRNQQGNYGYTF.

The CDR3 loop is CASSPQYAPYNEQFF. In nucleotides, the CDR3 is TGTGCCAGCAGCCCTCAGTACGCCCCCTACAATGAGCAGTTCTTC. The V and J genes are TRBV5-5 and TRBJ2-1; D remains ambiguous. Germline V gives CDR1 SGHKS, CDR2 YYEKEE (reference sequence). This CDR3 has 15 amino acids. The V end was cut by 4 bases, the J end by 2 bases, with 13 bases between.

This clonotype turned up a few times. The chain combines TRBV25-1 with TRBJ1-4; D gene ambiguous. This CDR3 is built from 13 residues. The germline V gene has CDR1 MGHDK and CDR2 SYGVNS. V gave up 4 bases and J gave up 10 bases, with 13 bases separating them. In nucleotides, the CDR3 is TGTGCCAGCAGTGGTCAGCAGGAGCGAAAACTGTTTTTT. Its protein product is CASSGQQERKLFF. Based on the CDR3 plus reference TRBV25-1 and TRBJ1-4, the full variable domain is EADIYQTPRYLVIGTGKKITLECSQTMGHDKMYWYQQDPGMELHLIHYSYGVNSTEKGDLSSESTVSRIRTEHFPLTLESARPSHTSQYLCASSGQQERKLFFGSGTQLSVL.

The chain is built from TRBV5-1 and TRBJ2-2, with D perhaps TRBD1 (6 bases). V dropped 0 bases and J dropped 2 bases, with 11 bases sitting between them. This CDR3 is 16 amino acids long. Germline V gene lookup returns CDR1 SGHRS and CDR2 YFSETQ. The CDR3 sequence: CASSLASGVNTGELFF. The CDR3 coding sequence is TGCGCCAGCAGCTTGGCCTCAGGGGTAAACACCGGGGAGCTGTTTTTT.

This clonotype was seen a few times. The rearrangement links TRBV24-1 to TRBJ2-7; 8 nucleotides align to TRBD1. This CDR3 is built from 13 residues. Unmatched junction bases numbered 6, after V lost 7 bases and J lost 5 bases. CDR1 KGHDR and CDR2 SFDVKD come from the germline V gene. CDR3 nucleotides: TGTGCCACCAGCGGGACAGGTCACCACGAGCAGTACTTC. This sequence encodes CATSGTGHHEQYF.

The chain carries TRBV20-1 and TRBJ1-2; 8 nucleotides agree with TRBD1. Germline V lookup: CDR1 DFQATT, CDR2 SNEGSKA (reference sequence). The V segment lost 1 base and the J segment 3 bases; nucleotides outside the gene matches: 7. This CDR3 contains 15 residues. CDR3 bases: TGCAGTGCTAGAGGCGGGCAGGGGGCGGACTATGGCTACACCTTC. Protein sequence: CSARGGQGADYGYTF.

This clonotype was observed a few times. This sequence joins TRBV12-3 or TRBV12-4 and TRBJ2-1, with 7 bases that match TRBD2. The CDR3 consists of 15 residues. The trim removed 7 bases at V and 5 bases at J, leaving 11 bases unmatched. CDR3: CASIPGLAENNEQFF. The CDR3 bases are TGTGCCAGCATCCCCGGGCTAGCGGAAAACAATGAGCAGTTCTTC.

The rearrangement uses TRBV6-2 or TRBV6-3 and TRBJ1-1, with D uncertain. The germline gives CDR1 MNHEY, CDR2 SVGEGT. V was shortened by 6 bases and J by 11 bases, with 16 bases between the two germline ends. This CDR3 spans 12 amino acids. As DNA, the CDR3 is TGTGCCAGCAGCCCCCCGGGGTTTGGCGCTTTCTTT. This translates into CASSPPGFGAFF.

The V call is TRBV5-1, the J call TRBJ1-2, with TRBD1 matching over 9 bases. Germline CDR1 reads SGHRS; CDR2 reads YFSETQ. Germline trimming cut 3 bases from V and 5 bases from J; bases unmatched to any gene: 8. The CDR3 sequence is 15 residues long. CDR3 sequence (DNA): TGCGCCAGCAGCTACCAACAGGGGGCTGGGTATGGCTACACCTTC. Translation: CASSYQQGAGYGYTF.

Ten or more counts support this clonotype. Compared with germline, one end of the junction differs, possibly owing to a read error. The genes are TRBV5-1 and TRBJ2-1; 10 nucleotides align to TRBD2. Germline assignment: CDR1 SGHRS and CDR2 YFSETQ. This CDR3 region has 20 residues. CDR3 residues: CASSLLGTSALRNSSNEQFF. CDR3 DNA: TGCGCCAGCAGCTTGCTTGGGACTAGCGCACTCAGAAACTCCTCCAATGAGCAGTTCTTC. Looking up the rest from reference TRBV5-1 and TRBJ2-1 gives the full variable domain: KAGVTQTPRYLIKTRGQQVTLSCSPISGHRSVSWYQQTPGQGLQFLFEYFSETQRNKGNFPGRFSGRQFSNSRSEMNVSTLELGDSALYLCASSLLGTSALRNSSNEQFFGPGTRLTVL.

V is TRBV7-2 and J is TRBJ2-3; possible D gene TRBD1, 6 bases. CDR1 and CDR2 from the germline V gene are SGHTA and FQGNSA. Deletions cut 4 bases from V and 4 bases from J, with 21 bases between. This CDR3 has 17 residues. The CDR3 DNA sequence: TGTGCCAGCAGCTCTACCCCCGTAACAGGGCTCCCAGATACGCAGTATTTT. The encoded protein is CASSSTPVTGLPDTQYF.

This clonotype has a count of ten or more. The CDR3 nucleotides are TGTGCCAGCAGTTACGGACCAGAAGAGACCCAGTACTTC. This encodes CASSYGPEETQYF. The chain carries TRBV6-5 and TRBJ2-5; no reliable D call. V was pared by 2 bases and J by 3 bases, with 7 bases between. Germline values: CDR1 MNHEY, CDR2 SVGAGI. CDR3 size: 13 residues.

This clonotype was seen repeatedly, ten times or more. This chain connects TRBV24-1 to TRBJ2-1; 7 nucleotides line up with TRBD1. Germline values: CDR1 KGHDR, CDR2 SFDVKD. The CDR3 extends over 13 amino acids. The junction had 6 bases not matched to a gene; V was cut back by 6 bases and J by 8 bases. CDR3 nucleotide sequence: TGTGCCACCAGTCCCGACAGGGAAGATGAGCAGTTCTTC. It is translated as CATSPDREDEQFF.

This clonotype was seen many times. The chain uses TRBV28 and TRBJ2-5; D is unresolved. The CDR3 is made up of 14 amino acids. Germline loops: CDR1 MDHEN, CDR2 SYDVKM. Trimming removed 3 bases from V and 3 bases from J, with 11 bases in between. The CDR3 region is CASSLLALKETQYF. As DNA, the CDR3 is TGTGCCAGCAGTTTGTTGGCTCTGAAAGAGACCCAGTACTTC.

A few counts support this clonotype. The CDR3 DNA reads as TGTGCCAGCAGTTTATCCGCCGGGGTCCAGCCCCAGCATTTT. This codes for CASSLSAGVQPQHF. The chain has TRBV28 and TRBJ1-5; no reliable D call. V was cut by 1 base and J by 7 bases, with 11 bases left in between. The CDR3 has 14 residues. Germline CDR1 is MDHEN and CDR2 is SYDVKM.

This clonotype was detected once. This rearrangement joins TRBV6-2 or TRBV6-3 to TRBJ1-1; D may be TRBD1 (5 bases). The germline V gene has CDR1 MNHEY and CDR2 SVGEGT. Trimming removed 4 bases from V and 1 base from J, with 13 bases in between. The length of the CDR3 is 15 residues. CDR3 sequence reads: CASSSPGRGNTEAFF. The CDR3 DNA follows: TGTGCCAGCAGTTCTCCGGGACGGGGGAACACTGAAGCTTTCTTT.

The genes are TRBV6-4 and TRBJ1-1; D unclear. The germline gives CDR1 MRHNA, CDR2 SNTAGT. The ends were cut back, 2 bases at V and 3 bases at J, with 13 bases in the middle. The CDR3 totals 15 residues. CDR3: CASSDAEIGDTEAFF. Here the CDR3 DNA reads TGTGCCAGCAGTGACGCTGAAATCGGTGACACTGAAGCTTTCTTT.

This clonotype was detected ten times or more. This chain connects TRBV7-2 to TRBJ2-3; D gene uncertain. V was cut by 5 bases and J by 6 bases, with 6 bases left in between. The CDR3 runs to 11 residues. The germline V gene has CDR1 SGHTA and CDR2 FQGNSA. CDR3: CASSLKDTQYF. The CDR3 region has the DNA TGTGCCAGCAGCCTCAAGGATACGCAGTATTTT. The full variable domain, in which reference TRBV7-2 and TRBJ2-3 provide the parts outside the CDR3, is GAGVSQSPSNKVTEKGKDVELRCDPISGHTALYWYRQSLGQGLEFLIYFQGNSAPDKSGLPSDRFSAERTGGSVSTLTIQRTQQEDSAVYLCASSLKDTQYFGPGTRLTVL.

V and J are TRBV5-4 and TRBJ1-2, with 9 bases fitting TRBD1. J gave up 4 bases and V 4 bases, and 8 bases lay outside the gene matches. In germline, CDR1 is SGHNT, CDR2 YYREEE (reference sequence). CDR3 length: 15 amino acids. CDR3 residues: CASSRGQGFSYGYTF. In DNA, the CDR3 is TGTGCCAGCAGCAGGGGACAGGGTTTCTCCTATGGCTACACCTTC.